This TCR beta chain was identified during a study of cytomegalovirus exposure and HLA in healthy donors. Study-wide background: There were approximately 81 million unique TCRs (from HLA-typed donors) in an early data release. General study results and limits: Serostatus for CMV was the only available immune exposure information. Researchers reported that a few CMV-associated chains were confirmed in vitro as CMV antigen-specific.

With 4 bases removed from V and 2 bases from J, the gap between germline ends came to 13 bases. This CDR3 is built from 14 residues. Germline-derived CDR1 and CDR2 are SGDLS and YYNGEE. Note on this clone: Its antigen is currently unknown.

PCR amplification relied on 60 Vbeta primers (plus 13 Jbeta primers). Generated by immunoSEQ multiplex PCR, the TCRdb table keeps only in-frame clones and is missing some. Here the sample spans around 150,000 clones, about 80% being singletons. The genes are TRBV9 and TRBJ2-7; weak D call: TRBD2 (5 bases). This receptor was taken from a man under 40 in good health and CMV-seronegative. Sequencing input: PBMCs. The chain's CDR3 is CASSPEDSPYEQYF. CDR3 in DNA: TGTGCCAGCAGCCCAGAGGACTCGCCCTACGAGCAGTACTTC. Combining the CDR3 with reference TRBV9 and TRBJ2-7 gives the whole variable domain DSGVTQTPKHLITATGQRVTLRCSPRSGDLSVYWYQQSLDQGLQFLIQYYNGEERAKGNILERFSAQQFPDLHSELNLSSLELGDSALYFCASSPEDSPYEQYFGPGTRLTVT.